Below are 12 T cell receptor beta chains sequenced from a single sample in a study of blood T cells in healthy people across ages. A sample-barcoded 5' primer and a J-beta primer mix were used in a second PCR of about 7 to 12 cycles. TCRdb fed the 5' RACE reads into MiXCR, producing one record per CDR3 protein. The sample comprises 1.5 million to 2 million distinct CDR3 sequences, 28% of which are singletons, and about 7.7% rests with the top ten. Sequences were obtained from blood. The receptor set was obtained from a woman aged 30 to 39 in good health.

This clonotype was observed a single time. Being one base from a much bigger clone, this may be a read error. V usage is TRBV15 and J usage is TRBJ2-7; D gene uncertain. The germline V gene has CDR1 LNHNV and CDR2 YYDKDF (reference sequence). The CDR3 totals 14 residues. The CDR3 DNA reads as TGTGCCACCAGCGGAGAAGTATCTAGGTACGAGCAGTACTTC. Its translation is CATSGEVSRYEQYF.

Remarks on this clonotype: A much larger clone differs from this one at a single base, so this may be a read error. The rearrangement uses TRBV12-3 or TRBV12-4 and TRBJ2-4; D is perhaps TRBD1 (6 bases). The end of the DNA aligns better with TRBJ2-7, so the J call may be wrong. This CDR3 is 13 amino acids long. The DNA of the CDR3 is TGTGCCGGCAGTGCACCCAGGGGATCCGAGCAGTACTTC. Translation gives CAGSAPRGSEQYF.

This clonotype was counted a few times. The chain couples TRBV9 to TRBJ2-5; 9 nucleotides align to TRBD2. The CDR3 spans 18 residues. V dropped 0 bases and J dropped 5; count of bases not matched to a gene: 14. Germline V gene lookup returns CDR1 SGDLS and CDR2 YYNGEE. CDR3 in amino acids: CASSVGAAPAGGRETQYF. The CDR3 DNA follows: TGTGCCAGCAGCGTAGGGGCAGCACCAGCGGGGGGCCGGGAGACCCAGTACTTC.

This clonotype was detected only a few times. The rearrangement joins TRBV3-1 to TRBJ1-6; the match to TRBD1 covers 9 bases. V lost 7 bases, J lost 10 bases, and 8 bases stayed unmatched. The length of the CDR3 is 14 residues. Germline-derived CDR1 and CDR2 are LGHDT and YNNKEL (reference sequence). The CDR3 here is CASNLGQGGSPLHF. The CDR3 nucleotides are TGTGCCAGCAACCTGGGACAGGGTGGATCACCCCTCCACTTT.

The genes are TRBV18 and TRBJ1-5, with a possible D match to TRBD1 (5 bases). Germline assignment: CDR1 KGHSH and CDR2 LQKENI. The CDR3 spans 16 residues. Trimming took off 6 bases at V and 4 bases at J, with 19 bases between the two ends. The CDR3 protein is CASSLQGPQRNQPQHF. Written as DNA, the CDR3 is TGTGCCAGCTCCCTCCAGGGACCTCAACGAAATCAGCCCCAGCATTTT.

There are a few counts of this clonotype. The V gene is TRBV20-1, the J gene TRBJ2-3; D may correspond to TRBD1 or TRBD2 (5 bases each). This CDR3 region has 16 residues. Looked up from germline, CDR1 is DFQATT and CDR2 is SNEGSKA (reference sequence). V gave up 0 bases and J gave up 6 bases, with 19 bases separating them. CDR3 sequence: CSARETEGWTTDTQYF. Here the CDR3 DNA reads TGCAGTGCTAGAGAGACAGAGGGGTGGACAACCGATACGCAGTATTTT.

This sequence joins TRBV6-1 and TRBJ1-4, with TRBD1 identical over 8 bases. V shed 3 bases, J shed 4 bases, and the junction held 4 bases outside the gene matches. Germline CDR1 is MNHNS and CDR2 is SASEGT. The CDR3 is made up of 15 amino acids. CDR3: CASSDYDRGNEKLFF. CDR3 coding DNA: TGTGCCAGCAGTGATTACGACAGGGGTAATGAAAAACTGTTTTTT.

Concerning this clonotype itself: This may be a read error, as it is one base from a much larger clone. This chain uses TRBV20-1 with TRBJ2-1; D remains unclear. V shed 0 bases and J shed 6 bases, with 12 bases lying between them. The germline gives CDR1 DFQATT, CDR2 SNEGSKA (reference sequence). The CDR3 has 14 amino acids. Here the CDR3 reads CSARDVVVVNEQFF. The CDR3 DNA sequence: TGCAGTGCTAGAGATGTTGTGGTTGTCAATGAGCAGTTCTTC.

This clonotype was seen a few times. The rearrangement uses TRBV24-1 and TRBJ2-3; TRBD1 matches at 9 bases. With V trimmed by 3 bases and J by 4 bases, 1 base remained unmatched. The CDR3 is made up of 14 amino acids. Looked up from germline, CDR1 is KGHDR and CDR2 is SFDVKD. The CDR3 DNA is TGTGCCACCAGTGATAACAGGGGGCCAGATACGCAGTATTTT. This gives the protein CATSDNRGPDTQYF.

The chain joins TRBV7-2 to TRBJ2-7, with D maybe TRBD1 (5 bases). V was clipped by 1 base and J by 2 bases, with 9 bases between them. Germline loops: CDR1 SGHTA, CDR2 FQGNSA. The CDR3 extends over 14 amino acids. CDR3 coding DNA: TGTGCCAGCAGCTTAGAATTACAGGCCTACGAGCAGTACTTC. It encodes CASSLELQAYEQYF. Full variable domain (missing parts from reference TRBV7-2 and TRBJ2-7): GAGVSQSPSNKVTEKGKDVELRCDPISGHTALYWYRQSLGQGLEFLIYFQGNSAPDKSGLPSDRFSAERTGGSVSTLTIQRTQQEDSAVYLCASSLELQAYEQYFGPGTRLTVT.

This clonotype has at least ten counts. The gene calls are TRBV7-2 and TRBJ2-5; TRBD2 agrees at 13 bases. Germline CDR1 is SGHTA and CDR2 is FQGNSA. The CDR3 consists of 17 residues. V shed 1 base and J 4 bases; nucleotides not matched to a gene: 6. The CDR3 loop is CASSLVSGLAGIETQYF. CDR3 bases: TGTGCCAGCAGCTTAGTGTCGGGACTAGCGGGAATAGAGACCCAGTACTTC.

This clonotype came up a few times. The chain joins TRBV7-2 to TRBJ2-7; the match to TRBD1 covers 7 bases. The length of the CDR3 is 14 residues. The J segment lost 3 bases and the V segment lost 5 bases, leaving 7 bases of the junction unmatched. Per germline, CDR1 SGHTA and CDR2 FQGNSA. As DNA, the CDR3 is TGTGCCAGCAGCGTCAGGGGGTTCGGCTACGAGCAGTACTTC. Its protein is CASSVRGFGYEQYF.